Each of the 7 T cell receptor beta chains below was sequenced from the same sample in a study of sequential checkpoint blockade in melanoma. Sequenced by immunoSEQ multiplex PCR; TCRdb stores in-frame clones only, minus some. The table lists more than 10,000 clones, over 70% of them singletons. Treatment given: randomized to nivolumab then ipilimumab (arm A) or the reverse (arm B). The sequencing used CD8+ T cells sorted from blood (inferred from file names), collected from a patient given nivolumab and ipilimumab in sequence. The source of these receptors is a human donor with melanoma.

J is TRBJ2-2 and V is TRBV27; D is ambiguous. Deletions cut 2 bases from V and 2 bases from J, with 12 bases between. Germline-derived CDR1 and CDR2 are MNHEY and SMNVEV (reference sequence). The CDR3 spans 16 residues. The CDR3 DNA reads as TGTGCCAGCAGTTTAGACACACCAACCAACACCGGGGAGCTGTTTTTT. Protein product: CASSLDTPTNTGELFF.

The V call is TRBV4-3, the J call TRBJ2-2; possibly TRBD1 for D (5 bases). This CDR3 has 15 amino acids. Germline CDR1 and CDR2: LGHNA and YSLEER. Trimming removed 0 bases from V and 6 bases from J, with 11 bases in between. The CDR3 DNA follows: TGCGCCAGCAGCCAAGATCAGGGTCCCCCCGGGGAGCTGTTTTTT. Its protein is CASSQDQGPPGELFF.

On this clone itself: Other nucleotide sequences from this sample produce the same CDR3. The chain links TRBV6-4 to TRBJ1-2; 7 nucleotides match TRBD1. Per germline, CDR1 MRHNA and CDR2 SNTAGT. V lost 0 bases and J lost 4; bases outside the gene matches: 2. The CDR3 has 14 amino acids. The CDR3 sequence: CASSDSWDSYGYTF. The CDR3 nucleotides read TGTGCCAGCAGTGACTCCTGGGACAGCTATGGCTACACCTTC.

This rearrangement joins TRBV7-9 to TRBJ2-7, with D perhaps TRBD1 (5 bases). This CDR3 contains 13 residues. CDR1 is SEHNR and CDR2 is FQNEAQ in the germline V gene (reference sequence). The CDR3 DNA sequence: TGTGCCGGCAGCTTAGACAGCTCGTACGAGCAGTACGTC. It translates to CAGSLDSSYEQYV.

This sequence joins TRBV7-6 and TRBJ1-1; a weak D match, TRBD1 (5 bases). Germline lookup yields CDR1 SGHVS and CDR2 FNYEAQ. The V and J ends lost 6 bases and 0 bases respectively, with 11 bases between them. The CDR3 has 14 residues. The CDR3 sequence is CASSDTGLNTEAFF. The CDR3 nucleotides read TGTGCCAGCAGTGATACAGGTTTGAACACTGAAGCTTTCTTT.

The chain carries TRBV2 and TRBJ2-5, with 9 bases lining up with TRBD2. The CDR3 has 15 amino acids. From germline, CDR1 is SNHLY and CDR2 FYNNEI. With V trimmed by 7 bases and J by 2 bases, 8 bases remained unmatched. DNA for the CDR3: TGTGCCAGCATGGGTACTAGCGGGTTTCAAGAGACCCAGTACTTC. This sequence encodes CASMGTSGFQETQYF.

The chain employs TRBV27 and TRBJ2-1; possibly TRBD1 for D (5 bases). The CDR3 contains 15 residues. Germline CDR1 and CDR2: MNHEY and SMNVEV (reference sequence). V dropped 3 bases and J dropped 0 bases, with 9 bases sitting between them. The CDR3: CASSFFDSSYNEQFF. CDR3 DNA sequence: TGTGCCAGCAGTTTCTTCGACAGCTCCTACAATGAGCAGTTCTTC.